This TCR beta chain was sequenced during a study of blood T cell repertoires in COVID-19. In the study overall: Material from acute and convalescent COVID-19 was sourced from the United States, Italy and Spain. In each case, the material was cDNA or gDNA derived from T cells, B-cell-depleted T cells, or PBMCs.

Germline values: CDR1 MNHEY, CDR2 SVGAGI. The CDR3 extends over 14 amino acids. V was pared by 6 bases and J by 7 bases, with 11 bases of the junction left unmatched. The data were produced by immunoSEQ multiplex PCR, yet TCRdb's version contains in-frame clones alone and is incomplete. Among under 150,000 clones, about three quarters were seen once, and the ten largest hold approximately 4.5%. The specimen sequenced was peripheral blood. This receptor was taken from a woman over 75 with active or convalescent COVID-19. This sequence joins TRBV6-5 and TRBJ1-2, with 7 nucleotides matching TRBD1. DNA for the CDR3: TGTGCCAGCAGCCTAGACAGGGTAGTCGGTGGCTACACCTTC. It codes for CASSLDRVVGGYTF.